These 22 T cell receptor beta chains were all obtained from the same sample, sequenced in a study of blood T cells in healthy people across ages. For the second PCR, which ran for about 6 to 12 cycles, a sample-barcoded 5' primer and a J-beta primer mix were used. TCRdb called the 5' RACE reads again in MiXCR, with one record for every CDR3 protein. Among fewer than 2,000,000 distinct CDR3 sequences, about 32% were seen once, and the ten largest hold approximately 10%. The material sequenced was blood. These receptor sequences come from a young woman in good health.

This clonotype was observed many times. The chain couples TRBV7-9 to TRBJ2-3; a weak D match, TRBD2 (6 bases). V was shortened by 0 bases and J by 14 bases, with 12 bases between the two germline ends. CDR3 length: 12 amino acids. Germline-derived CDR1 and CDR2 are SEHNR and FQNEAQ (reference sequence). The CDR3 loop is CASSLAGGAPYF. The CDR3 bases are TGTGCCAGCAGCTTAGCAGGAGGGGCGCCGTATTTT.

This clonotype was counted between two and nine times. The chain couples TRBV5-4 to TRBJ1-2, with a weak D call TRBD1 (5 bases). CDR3 length equals 16 residues. CDR1 is SGHNT, CDR2 YYREEE, per germline (reference sequence). V lost 3 bases and J 0 bases, leaving 15 bases between the germline ends. Here the CDR3 reads CASSSQTGTANYGYTF. Written as DNA, the CDR3 is TGTGCCAGCAGCTCGCAGACCGGGACTGCTAACTATGGCTACACCTTC.

This clonotype was detected a few times. The chain is built from TRBV7-3 and TRBJ2-1, with D perhaps TRBD1 or TRBD2 (5 bases each). The CDR3 contains 14 residues. Trimming left V 4 bases short and J 7 bases short, with 14 bases between. Germline V gene sequence: CDR1 SGHTA, CDR2 FQGTGA. CDR3 in amino acids: CASSSGTLANEQFF. In nucleotides, the CDR3 is TGTGCCAGCAGCTCGGGGACCTTGGCAAATGAGCAGTTCTTC.

This sequence joins TRBV11-1 and TRBJ2-5; D is ambiguous. CDR1 and CDR2 (germline): SGHAT, FQDESV (reference sequence). V was clipped by 6 bases and J by 1 base, with 12 bases between them. The CDR3 spans 14 residues. CDR3 coding DNA: TGTGCCAGCAGGCCCATGGTGAGCCAAGAGACCCAGTACTTC. It codes for CASRPMVSQETQYF.

This clonotype was found a few times. The chain uses TRBV6-5 and TRBJ2-2; possible D gene TRBD1, 5 bases. V lost 7 bases and J lost 0, with 12 bases in between. CDR1 and CDR2 (germline): MNHEY, SVGAGI. This CDR3 has 15 residues. CDR3 DNA sequence: TGTGCCAGCACAACGACAGATGCGAACACCGGGGAGCTGTTTTTT. It codes for CASTTTDANTGELFF.

This clonotype came up a few times. The chain employs TRBV11-2 and TRBJ2-1; D is perhaps TRBD2 (6 bases). The CDR3 sequence is 14 residues long. V was cut by 2 bases and J by 7 bases, with 12 bases left in between. The germline gives CDR1 SGHAT, CDR2 FQNNGV. As DNA, the CDR3 is TGTGCCAGCAGCTTATTTCGGGAGAGGAATGAGCAGTTCTTC. Translating gives CASSLFRERNEQFF.

This clonotype was seen a handful of times. The chain employs TRBV27 and TRBJ2-1; either TRBD1 or TRBD2 may fit D (6 bases each). The CDR3 length is 18 residues. From germline, CDR1 is MNHEY and CDR2 SMNVEV (reference sequence). Trimming cost V 9 bases and J 7 bases, with 31 bases left between them. CDR3 DNA: TGTGCCAGTCAACCAGGGCACATCAACAGGGCTAGCGTTAATGAGCAGTTCTTC. Its protein product is CASQPGHINRASVNEQFF.

This CDR3 reads CASSLTDEQYF. In DNA form, the CDR3 reads TGTGCCAGCAGTTTGACGGACGAGCAGTACTTC. The V call is TRBV28, the J call TRBJ2-7; D gene uncertain. V shed 3 bases and J shed 5 bases, with 5 bases lying between them. The CDR3 is made up of 11 amino acids. Germline CDR1 reads MDHEN; CDR2 reads SYDVKM.

This rearrangement joins TRBV7-8 to TRBJ2-7, with D tentatively TRBD1 (5 bases). The CDR3 sequence is 15 residues long. The V end lost 5 bases, the J end lost 2 bases, and 16 bases lay between the germline ends. The germline gives CDR1 SGHVS, CDR2 FQNEAQ. The CDR3 nucleotides are TGTGCCAGCAGCCAAAGGGGCGGTTTCACCTACGAGCAGTACTTC. It codes for CASSQRGGFTYEQYF.

This clonotype was counted between two and nine times. The chain carries TRBV11-2 and TRBJ2-7, with 12 bases identical to TRBD2. CDR3 length equals 15 residues. CDR1 and CDR2 (germline): SGHAT, FQNNGV. V lost 5 bases and J lost 2; bases outside the gene matches: 4. In nucleotides, the CDR3 is TGTGCCAGCAGCATTGGACTAGCGGGGCCCTACGAGCAGTACTTC. Protein product: CASSIGLAGPYEQYF.

The chain couples TRBV5-1 to TRBJ2-1; 8 bases are shared with TRBD1. CDR3 length equals 16 residues. Germline CDR1 SGHRS, CDR2 YFSETQ. Trimming at V came to 3 bases and at J to 1 base, leaving 6 bases not matched to a gene. DNA of the CDR3: TGCGCCAGCAGCTGGGACAGGAGAGGGTCCTACAATGAGCAGTTCTTC. Its protein product is CASSWDRRGSYNEQFF. Based on the CDR3 plus reference TRBV5-1 and TRBJ2-1, the full variable domain is KAGVTQTPRYLIKTRGQQVTLSCSPISGHRSVSWYQQTPGQGLQFLFEYFSETQRNKGNFPGRFSGRQFSNSRSEMNVSTLELGDSALYLCASSWDRRGSYNEQFFGPGTRLTVL.

There are a few counts of this clonotype. The rearrangement joins TRBV10-1 to TRBJ1-1, with TRBD1 matching over 7 bases. The CDR3 loop spans 16 amino acids. The germline CDR1 and CDR2 sequences are WNHNN and SYGVQD (reference sequence). V trimming: 6 bases; J trimming: 7 bases; junction bases outside the gene matches: 17. The CDR3 sequence is CASSSGTAESGGEAFF. Written as DNA, the CDR3 is TGCGCCAGCAGCAGTGGGACTGCCGAGTCAGGGGGTGAAGCTTTCTTT.

The gene calls are TRBV4-2 and TRBJ1-4; 9 nucleotides agree with TRBD1. The CDR3 loop spans 14 amino acids. The germline gives CDR1 LGHNA, CDR2 YNFKEQ. V lost 2 bases to trimming and J lost 10 bases; unmatched junction nucleotides: 5. CDR3 DNA sequence: TGTGCCAGCAGCCAAAACCGACAGGGGGGAAAACTGTTTTTT. Its protein product is CASSQNRQGGKLFF.

This clonotype was picked up a small number of times. The V gene is TRBV20-1, the J gene TRBJ1-2, with D possibly TRBD1 on 5 matching bases. V was cut by 3 bases and J by 8 bases, with 19 bases left in between. The length of the CDR3 is 14 residues. Germline-derived CDR1 and CDR2 are DFQATT and SNEGSKA (reference sequence). The DNA for the CDR3 is TGCAGTGCTAGTTATTGGGCCGAGGGGACGGGCTACACCTTC. Translation: CSASYWAEGTGYTF.

This chain links TRBV7-8 with TRBJ2-5; 15 bases line up with TRBD2. V was clipped by 5 bases and J by 10 bases; unmatched bases: 17. The CDR3 loop spans 18 amino acids. Germline loops: CDR1 SGHVS, CDR2 FQNEAQ. CDR3 amino acids: CASSHSLGTSGGPQDQYF. CDR3 nucleotides: TGTGCCAGCAGCCATAGCCTCGGGACTAGCGGGGGGCCACAGGACCAGTACTTC.

The V and J genes are TRBV20-1 and TRBJ1-5, with unresolved D. The CDR3 extends over 13 amino acids. CDR1 and CDR2 from the germline V gene are DFQATT and SNEGSKA (reference sequence). Trimming took 8 bases from V and 0 from J, leaving 11 bases between them. The CDR3 nucleotides are TGCAGTCTACTCGAACATAGCAATCAGCCCCAGCATTTT. Translating gives CSLLEHSNQPQHF.

The V call is TRBV28, the J call TRBJ2-7; D tentatively fits TRBD1 or TRBD2 (6 bases each). The germline gives CDR1 MDHEN, CDR2 SYDVKM. The germline V and J ends were trimmed by 3 bases and 2 bases, with 11 bases remaining between them. The CDR3 extends over 14 amino acids. The CDR3 nucleotides read TGTGCCAGCAGTTTCGCGGGACAACCCTACGAGCAGTACTTC. Protein: CASSFAGQPYEQYF.

This clonotype was seen more than once but under ten times. This chain links TRBV5-4 with TRBJ2-5; 8 bases agree with TRBD2. V dropped 6 bases and J dropped 5; count of bases not matched to a gene: 9. The CDR3 consists of 14 residues. Germline-derived CDR1 and CDR2 are SGHNT and YYREEE (reference sequence). This CDR3 reads CASTSGGEWETQYF. CDR3 bases: TGTGCCAGCACCTCGGGGGGGGAGTGGGAGACCCAGTACTTC.

This chain links TRBV29-1 with TRBJ2-2; D remains ambiguous. The germline V gene encodes CDR1 SQVTM and CDR2 ANQGSEA. Trimming shortened V by 7 bases and J by 3 bases, and 6 bases separated the two germline ends. This CDR3 has 11 amino acids. CDR3 in DNA: TGCAGCGCCGGATACACCGGGGAGCTGTTTTTT. It specifies CSAGYTGELFF.

The sample holds a few counts of this clonotype. This sequence may be a read error, since a much larger clone differs from it by one base. The chain employs TRBV29-1 and TRBJ2-3, with D possibly being TRBD1 or TRBD2 (6 bases each). CDR3 length: 14 amino acids. Germline assignment: CDR1 SQVTM and CDR2 ANQGSEA. The CDR3: CSVAKGGGTDTRYF. The CDR3 DNA sequence: TGCAGCGTCGCCAAAGGGGGAGGCACAGATACGCGGTATTTT.

This clonotype was detected only a few times. Sequence at one end of the junction differs from germline and may be a read error. The chain uses TRBV4-1 and TRBJ1-2; TRBD1 is a possible D gene (5 bases). Germline V gene data show CDR1 as MGHRA and CDR2 as YSYEKL. The CDR3 runs 17 residues. CDR3 sequence reads: CASSQVRGTGANYGYTF. The CDR3 DNA reads as TGCGCCAGCAGCCAAGTACGCGGGACGGGAGCTAACTATGGTTACACCTTC.

Ten or more counts support this clonotype. This chain connects TRBV29-1 to TRBJ1-2; no clear D. Trimming cost V 4 bases and J 4 bases, with 10 bases left between them. CDR1 and CDR2 from the germline V gene are SQVTM and ANQGSEA. The CDR3 length is 12 residues. The CDR3 DNA is TGCAGCGTTGGTCCAGGAGTCTATGGCTACACCTTC. Translating it yields CSVGPGVYGYTF.